This T cell receptor beta chain was sequenced in a study of T cells in Graves' hyperthyroidism and ophthalmopathy (dated by TCRdb to between 2019 and 2020). Study-level background: Peripheral blood was sampled at the time of initial diagnosis, prior to any treatment. A discovery cohort of about 96 patients, fewer than 50 with Graves' ophthalmopathy and fewer than 65 with stable Graves' hyperthyroidism, was used to find distinguishing TCR V-J signatures. The paper describes TCR Vbeta CDR3 sequencing of around 140 peripheral blood samples, made up of 43 ophthalmopathy patients, around 78 hyperthyroidism patients and 17 progressor patients. An independent validation cohort of under 20 hyperthyroidism patients and about 16 patients who later progressed to ophthalmopathy tested prospective prediction of ophthalmopathy. After sampling, hyperthyroidism patients received methimazole starting at 30 mg daily, and ophthalmopathy patients received high-dose intravenous methylprednisolone. The approximately 90 discovery patients were divided at random into training and test sets in a 7:3 ratio. The study also compared thyroid tissue and blood T-cell repertoires from roughly six Graves' hyperthyroidism patients.

Broad study findings and their caveats: In validation, the model predicted progression to ophthalmopathy a median of about 6.5 months before onset, with roughly 70% sensitivity and roughly 77% specificity. Most expanded thyroid clonotypes (frequency above 0.001) were also detected in blood, suggesting blood repertoires may reflect thyroid immune responses. Ophthalmopathy was separated from stable hyperthyroidism by a 13 V-J signature model, with 87.88% sensitivity and 81% to 82% specificity obtained in cross-validation and 80%/75% obtained in testing. No statistical method was used to fix the sample size in advance, and group allocation was not hidden from the investigators.

In the ophthalmopathy patients, disease was moderately to severely active, with a Clinical Activity Score of 3 or more, a NOSPECS grade of 4 or more, and a duration of less than 3 months. Exclusion was applied to patients with uncontrolled infections, other autoimmune diseases, pregnancy or lactation. Diagnoses were established on the basis of clinical symptoms, serum thyroxine and TRAb, thyroid ultrasound, and orbital computed tomography. Ficoll-Paque density gradient centrifugation was used to isolate PBMCs from 9.5 to 10 ml of fresh peripheral blood. Trizol reagent was used to extract total RNA, and RNA quality was then checked on an Agilent 2100 Bioanalyzer. The TCR beta CDR3 regions were amplified from the RNA transcripts. The first round of RT-PCR for the TCR CDR3 was performed with the HTBI primer set and the Qiagen OneStep RT-PCR kit. Libraries were constructed in a second round of multiplex PCR, after which size selection and purification were performed. Sequencing of the libraries was done on an Illumina HiSeq2000 using paired-end 100 bp reads. From the authors' description of their analysis: Raw data were processed with SOAPnuke, discarding reads with adapters, uncalled bases, mean Phred below 15, or no exact constant-primer or identifier match. COPE v1.2.5 was used to merge the high-quality paired reads, and each unique nucleotide sequence was defined as a clonotype. Clonotypes were aligned to IMGT TRBV, TRBD and TRBJ reference segments using MiTCR v1.1. Analysis was restricted to V-J combinations with a frequency above 0.0001, which covered about 99% of repertoires. The TCS score was defined as the ratio of F50 (clonal expansion) to E x V (chaos), calculated using BLOSUM62-based TCRdist between CDR3 peptides within each V-J. Welch's t-statistics and random forest reduced 514 V-J features to around 14, which were used in a naive Bayes classifier (R e1071). The similarity between thyroid and blood repertoires was quantified using the Morisita-Horn index. TCRdb passed the public sequencing reads through fastp at Q25 and MiXCR, retaining productive beta sequences. For every CDR3 protein sequence, its rows merge into one entry that carries the most common genes and DNA. TCRdb's processing, not the authors' own work, is the source of the V and J calls. The sample has approximately 610,000 distinct CDR3 sequences on record, roughly 15% of them singletons. Of the sample, around 4% is held by the ten largest clones.

Taken from cysteine to phenylalanine, the CDR3 has 11 residues. CDR3 DNA only is kept here, 33 bases in frame from base 1. V was cut back by 0 bases and J by 11 bases, leaving a gap of 7 bases between them. At least ten counts were recorded for this clonotype. Its antigen remains unidentified. Per-nucleotide qualities are absent, and no much larger clonotype sits a single base away. Input material: blood. This receptor was taken from a woman aged 40 to 49 with Graves' ophthalmopathy. Recombination linked TRBV12-3 or TRBV12-4 to TRBJ1-1; the D gene remains uncertain. The CDR3 here reads CASSLAGLAFF. The DNA sequence follows: TGTGCCAGCAGTTTAGCAGGGCTGGCTTTCTTT.